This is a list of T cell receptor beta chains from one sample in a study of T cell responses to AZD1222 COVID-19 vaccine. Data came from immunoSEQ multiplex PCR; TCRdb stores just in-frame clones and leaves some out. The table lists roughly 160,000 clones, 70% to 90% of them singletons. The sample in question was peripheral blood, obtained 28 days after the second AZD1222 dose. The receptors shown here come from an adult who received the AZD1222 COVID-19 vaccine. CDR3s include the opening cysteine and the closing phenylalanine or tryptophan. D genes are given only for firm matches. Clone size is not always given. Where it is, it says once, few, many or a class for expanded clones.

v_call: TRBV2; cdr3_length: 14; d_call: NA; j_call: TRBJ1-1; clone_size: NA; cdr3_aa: CASSGRIYNTEAFF; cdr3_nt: TGTGCCAGCAGTGGGCGCATCTACAACACTGAAGCTTTCTTT
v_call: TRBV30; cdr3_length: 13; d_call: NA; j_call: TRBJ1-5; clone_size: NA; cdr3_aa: CAWTQGGNQPQHF; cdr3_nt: TGTGCCTGGACTCAGGGCGGCAATCAGCCCCAGCATTTT
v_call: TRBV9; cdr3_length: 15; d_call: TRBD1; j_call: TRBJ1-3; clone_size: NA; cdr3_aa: CASSPEGTGGTAIYF; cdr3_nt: TGTGCCAGCAGCCCCGAAGGGACAGGGGGAACGGCCATATATTTT
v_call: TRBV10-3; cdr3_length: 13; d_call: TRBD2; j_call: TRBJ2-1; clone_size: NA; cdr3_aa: CAIRASGENEQFF; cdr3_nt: TGTGCCATCCGGGCTAGCGGGGAGAATGAGCAGTTCTTC
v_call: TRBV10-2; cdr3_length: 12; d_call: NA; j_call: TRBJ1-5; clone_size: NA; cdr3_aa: CASSPSGQPQHF; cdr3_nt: TGCGCCAGCTCCCCCTCGGGACAGCCCCAGCATTTT
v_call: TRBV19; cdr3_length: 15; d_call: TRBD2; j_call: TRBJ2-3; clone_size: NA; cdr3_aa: CASSVSGTSTDTQYF; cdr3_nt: TGTGCCAGTAGTGTCAGCGGGACCAGCACAGATACGCAGTATTTT
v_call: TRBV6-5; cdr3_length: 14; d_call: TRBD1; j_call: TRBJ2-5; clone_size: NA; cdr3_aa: CASSYVSGGETQYF; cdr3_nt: TGTGCCAGCAGTTACGTGTCAGGGGGTGAGACCCAGTACTTC
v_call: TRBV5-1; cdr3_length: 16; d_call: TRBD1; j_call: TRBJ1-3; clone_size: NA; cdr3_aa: CASSLEGQLAGNTIYF; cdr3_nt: TGCGCCAGCAGCTTGGAGGGACAGCTGGCTGGAAACACCATATATTTT
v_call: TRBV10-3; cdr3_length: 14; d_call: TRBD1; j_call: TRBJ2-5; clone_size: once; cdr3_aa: CAISEAGGEETQYF; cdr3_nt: TGTGCCATCAGTGAGGCAGGGGGCGAGGAGACCCAGTACTTC
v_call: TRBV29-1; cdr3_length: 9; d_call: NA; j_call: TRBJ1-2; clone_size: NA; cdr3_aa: CSVDRGYTF; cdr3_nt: TGCAGCGTTGACAGGGGCTACACCTTC
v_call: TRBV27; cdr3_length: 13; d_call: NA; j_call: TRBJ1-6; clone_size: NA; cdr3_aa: CASSHGKNSPLHF; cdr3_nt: TGTGCCAGCAGCCACGGGAAAAATTCACCCCTCCACTTT
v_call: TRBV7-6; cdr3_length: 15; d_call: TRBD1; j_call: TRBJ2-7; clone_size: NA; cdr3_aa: CASSPETGFDYEQYF; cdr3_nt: TGTGCCAGCAGCCCCGAGACAGGGTTTGACTACGAGCAGTACTTC
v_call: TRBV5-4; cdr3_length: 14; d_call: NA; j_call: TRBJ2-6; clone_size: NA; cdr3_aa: CASSPAGGANVLTF; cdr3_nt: TGTGCCAGCAGCCCAGCTGGAGGGGCCAACGTCCTGACTTTC
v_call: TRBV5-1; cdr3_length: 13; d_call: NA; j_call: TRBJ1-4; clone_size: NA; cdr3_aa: CASSSDVNEKLFF; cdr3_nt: TGCGCCAGCAGCTCCGATGTTAATGAAAAACTGTTTTTT
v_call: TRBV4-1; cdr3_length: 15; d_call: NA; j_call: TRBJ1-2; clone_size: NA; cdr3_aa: CASSQAGGRNYGYTF; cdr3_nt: TGCGCCAGCAGCCAAGCGGGCGGGAGAAACTATGGCTACACCTTC
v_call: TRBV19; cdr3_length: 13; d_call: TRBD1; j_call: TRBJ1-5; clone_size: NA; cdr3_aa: CASATGLDQPQHF; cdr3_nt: TGTGCCAGTGCGACAGGGTTGGATCAGCCCCAGCATTTT
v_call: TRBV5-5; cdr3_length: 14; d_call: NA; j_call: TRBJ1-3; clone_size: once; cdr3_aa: CASSLDWYGNTIYF; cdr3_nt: TGTGCCAGCAGCCTGGATTGGTATGGAAACACCATATATTTT
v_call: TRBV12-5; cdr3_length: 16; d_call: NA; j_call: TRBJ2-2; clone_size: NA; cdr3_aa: CASGFPRGRDTGELFF; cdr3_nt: TGTGCTAGTGGCTTTCCCAGGGGCAGGGACACCGGGGAGCTGTTTTTT
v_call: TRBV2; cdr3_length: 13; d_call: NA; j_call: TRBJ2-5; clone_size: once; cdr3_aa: CASSVGERETQYF; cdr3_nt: TGTGCCAGCAGTGTTGGGGAGAGAGAGACCCAGTACTTC
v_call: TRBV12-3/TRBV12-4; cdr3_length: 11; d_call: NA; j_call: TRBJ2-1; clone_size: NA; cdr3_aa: CASSLEFKQFF; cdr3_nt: TGTGCCAGCAGTTTAGAGTTTAAGCAGTTCTTC
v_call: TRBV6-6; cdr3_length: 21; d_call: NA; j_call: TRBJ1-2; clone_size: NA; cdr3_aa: CASTRNYWTPGLRDAYYGYTF; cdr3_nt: TGTGCCAGCACTCGTAATTACTGGACTCCTGGGCTCCGGGATGCTTACTATGGCTACACCTTC
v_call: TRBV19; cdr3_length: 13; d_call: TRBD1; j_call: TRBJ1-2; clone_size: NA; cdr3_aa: CASSPRDRPGYTF; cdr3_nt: TGTGCCAGTAGTCCCCGGGACAGGCCGGGCTACACCTTC
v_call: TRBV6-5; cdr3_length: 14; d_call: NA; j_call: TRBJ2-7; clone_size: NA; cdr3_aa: CASSYSSGAYEQYF; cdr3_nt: TGTGCCAGCAGTTACTCCAGCGGAGCCTACGAGCAGTACTTC
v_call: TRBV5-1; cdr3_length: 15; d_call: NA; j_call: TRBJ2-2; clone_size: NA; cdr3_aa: CASEADGWDTGELFF; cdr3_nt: TGCGCCAGCGAGGCGGATGGTTGGGACACCGGGGAGCTGTTTTTT
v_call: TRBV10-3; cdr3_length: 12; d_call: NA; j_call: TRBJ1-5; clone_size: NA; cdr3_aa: CAIRDGNQPQHF; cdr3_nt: TGTGCCATTCGGGACGGAAATCAGCCCCAGCATTTT
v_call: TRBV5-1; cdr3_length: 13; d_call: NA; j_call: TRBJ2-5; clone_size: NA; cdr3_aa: CASSQGFQETQYF; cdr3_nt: TGCGCCAGCAGCCAAGGGTTTCAAGAGACCCAGTACTTC
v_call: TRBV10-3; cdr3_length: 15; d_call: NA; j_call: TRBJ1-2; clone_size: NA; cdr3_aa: CAISEAGWAYYSYTF; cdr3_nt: TGTGCCATCAGTGAGGCGGGGTGGGCGTACTACAGCTACACCTTC
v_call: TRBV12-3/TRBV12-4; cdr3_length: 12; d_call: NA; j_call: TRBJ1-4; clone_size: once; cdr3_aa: CASSSSPQKLFF; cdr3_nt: TGTGCCAGCAGTAGTAGTCCCCAAAAACTGTTTTTT
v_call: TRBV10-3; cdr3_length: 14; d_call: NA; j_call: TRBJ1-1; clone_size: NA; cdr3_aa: CAISESPGDTEAFF; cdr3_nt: TGTGCCATCAGTGAGTCCCCAGGGGACACTGAAGCTTTCTTT
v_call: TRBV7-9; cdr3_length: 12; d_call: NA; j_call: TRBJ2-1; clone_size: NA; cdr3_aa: CASSQEYNEQFF; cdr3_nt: TGTGCCAGCAGCCAGGAATACAATGAGCAGTTCTTC
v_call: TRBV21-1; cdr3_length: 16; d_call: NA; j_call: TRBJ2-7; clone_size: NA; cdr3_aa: CASELRAGGQSYEQYF; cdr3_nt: TGTGCCAGCGAGCTTCGAGCGGGGGGCCAAAGCTACGAGCAGTACTTC
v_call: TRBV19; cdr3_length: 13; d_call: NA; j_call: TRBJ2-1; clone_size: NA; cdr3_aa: CASSISGYNEQFF; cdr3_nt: TGTGCCAGTAGTATTTCCGGCTACAATGAGCAGTTCTTC
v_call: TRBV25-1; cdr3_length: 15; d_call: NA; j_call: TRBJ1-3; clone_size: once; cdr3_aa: CASKETALSGNTIYF; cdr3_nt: TGTGCCAGCAAGGAAACAGCGCTCTCTGGAAACACCATATATTTT
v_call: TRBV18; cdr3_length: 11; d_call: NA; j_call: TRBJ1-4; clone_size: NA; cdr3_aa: CASALDEKLFF; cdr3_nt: TGTGCCAGCGCCCTTGATGAAAAACTGTTTTTT
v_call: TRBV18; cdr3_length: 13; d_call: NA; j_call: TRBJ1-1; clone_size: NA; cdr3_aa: CASSPPGPDEAFF; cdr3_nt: TGTGCCAGCTCACCACCGGGGCCAGATGAAGCTTTCTTT
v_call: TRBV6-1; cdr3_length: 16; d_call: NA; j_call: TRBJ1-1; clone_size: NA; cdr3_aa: CASSEATTSGYTEAFF; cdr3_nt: TGTGCCAGCAGTGAAGCCACCACCTCAGGGTACACTGAAGCTTTCTTT
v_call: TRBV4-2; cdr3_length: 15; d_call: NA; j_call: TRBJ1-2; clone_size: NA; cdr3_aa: CASSQGSYPNYGYTF; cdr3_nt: TGTGCCAGCAGCCAAGGGTCATATCCCAACTATGGCTACACCTTC
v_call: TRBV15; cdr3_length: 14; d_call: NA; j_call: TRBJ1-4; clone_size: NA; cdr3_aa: CATSPRGVEEKLFF; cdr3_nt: TGTGCCACCAGCCCCCGCGGCGTGGAAGAAAAACTGTTTTTT
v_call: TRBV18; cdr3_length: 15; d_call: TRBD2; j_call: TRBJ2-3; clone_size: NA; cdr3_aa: CASREGTPPADTQYF; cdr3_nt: TGTGCCAGCCGGGAGGGGACCCCCCCGGCAGATACGCAGTATTTT
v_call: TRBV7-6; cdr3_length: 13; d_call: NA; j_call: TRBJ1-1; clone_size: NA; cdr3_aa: CASSSNTNTEAFF; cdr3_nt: TGTGCCAGCAGCTCCAACACCAACACTGAAGCTTTCTTT
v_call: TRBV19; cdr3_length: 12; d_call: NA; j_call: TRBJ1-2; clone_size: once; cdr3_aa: CASSTTVYGYTF; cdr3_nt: TGTGCCAGTAGTACAACAGTGTATGGCTACACCTTC
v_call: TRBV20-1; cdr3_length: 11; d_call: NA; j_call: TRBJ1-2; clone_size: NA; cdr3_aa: CSATDSYGYTF; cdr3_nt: TGCAGTGCCACGGACAGCTATGGCTACACCTTC